The 18 T cell receptor beta chains listed next were all sequenced from one sample in a study of blood T cells in healthy people across ages. It was with a sample-barcoded 5' primer and a J-beta primer mix that a second PCR of roughly 6 to 12 cycles was run. TCRdb fed the 5' RACE reads into MiXCR, producing one record per CDR3 protein. Here the sample spans around 580,000 distinct CDR3 sequences, around half being singletons. Sequenced sample: blood. The receptor source for this set is an elderly man in good health.

This rearrangement joins TRBV5-5 to TRBJ2-7, with D perhaps given as TRBD1 or TRBD2 (5 bases each). The germline V gene encodes CDR1 SGHKS and CDR2 YYEKEE (reference sequence). The CDR3 extends over 17 amino acids. The V end was cut by 4 bases, the J end by 7 bases, with 27 bases between. CDR3 nucleotide sequence: TGTGCCAGCAGCCCCCTGTACGCCGGGGCTGCCTCCAATGAGCAGTACTTC. It codes for CASSPLYAGAASNEQYF.

V and J are TRBV4-3 and TRBJ1-2, with D possibly being TRBD1 (6 bases). Per germline, CDR1 LGHNA and CDR2 YSLEER. The length of the CDR3 is 17 residues. V shed 1 base and J shed 4 bases, with 19 bases lying between them. For the CDR3, the DNA is TGCGCCAGCAGCCAAGGGGGCACAGGGAAGTTCGTCTATGGCTACACCTTC. This encodes CASSQGGTGKFVYGYTF.

Concerning this clonotype: With a much larger clone just one base away, this may be a read error. The V call is TRBV6-6, the J call TRBJ2-1, with D tentatively TRBD2 (6 bases). V was shortened by 4 bases and J by 13 bases, with 20 bases between the two germline ends. The CDR3 is 14 amino acids. Germline CDR1 is MNHNY and CDR2 is SVGAGI (reference sequence). The CDR3 DNA sequence: TGTGCCAGCAGTTGGAGACTAGGGGCAGAGACCCAGTTCTTC. Translated: CASSWRLGAETQFF.

The chain recombines TRBV4-3 with TRBJ2-3; 8 positions match TRBD2. The CDR3 is made up of 16 amino acids. CDR1 is LGHNA, CDR2 YSLEER, per germline. V gave up 6 bases and J gave up 2 bases; unmatched junction bases: 10. CDR3 bases: TGCGCCAGCAGTCTCACCGAGCGGGGGTTCACAGATACGCAGTATTTT. This translates into CASSLTERGFTDTQYF.

This clonotype was recorded a few times. The chain combines TRBV7-9 with TRBJ2-2; 8 bases line up with TRBD1. Trimming took 4 bases from V and 4 from J; bases not matched to a gene: 8. CDR3 size: 16 residues. Germline loops: CDR1 SEHNR, CDR2 FQNEAQ (reference sequence). CDR3 residues: CASSSPDRGGTGELFF. The CDR3 DNA reads as TGTGCCAGCAGCTCACCCGACAGGGGTGGCACCGGGGAGCTGTTTTTT.

The chain couples TRBV6-2 or TRBV6-3 to TRBJ2-1; 10 bases align to TRBD1. There are 14 residues in the CDR3. V lost 6 bases and J lost 9; bases outside the gene matches: 8. CDR1 MNHEY and CDR2 SVGEGT come from the germline V gene. CDR3 in amino acids: CASSSGTGVPEQFF. As DNA, the CDR3 is TGTGCCAGCAGCTCCGGGACAGGGGTTCCTGAGCAGTTCTTC.

V and J are TRBV4-3 and TRBJ1-2, with TRBD1 matching over 8 bases. V shed 0 bases, J shed 4 bases, and the junction held 7 bases outside the gene matches. This CDR3 spans 16 amino acids. The germline V gene has CDR1 LGHNA and CDR2 YSLEER. In DNA, the CDR3 is TGCGCCAGCAGCCAAGATTATTCGGACAGGGTCTATGGCTACACCTTC. Protein: CASSQDYSDRVYGYTF.

The rearrangement uses TRBV6-2 or TRBV6-3 and TRBJ2-1, with 9 bases aligning to TRBD1. The CDR3 runs 18 residues. V lost 2 bases to trimming and J lost 3 bases; unmatched junction nucleotides: 11. CDR1 and CDR2 (germline): MNHEY, SVGEGT. CDR3 nucleotide sequence: TGTGCCAGCAGTTACGCTTGGGTTTCGGGACAGGGCTACAATGAGCAGTTCTTC. It translates to CASSYAWVSGQGYNEQFF.

The chain links TRBV20-1 to TRBJ1-5; 7 bases are shared with TRBD1. Germline V gives CDR1 DFQATT, CDR2 SNEGSKA (reference sequence). The V segment lost 5 bases and the J segment 10 bases; nucleotides outside the gene matches: 8. The CDR3 totals 12 residues. The CDR3 loop reads CSAYRGGQPQHF. CDR3 nucleotide sequence: TGCAGTGCTTACAGGGGAGGACAACCCCAGCATTTT.

The rearrangement uses TRBV28 and TRBJ2-7; 11 bases line up with TRBD2. The CDR3 is 15 amino acids. V lost 3 bases, J lost 3 bases, and 4 bases stayed unmatched. Germline CDR1 MDHEN, CDR2 SYDVKM. The CDR3: CASSFNGLAGYEQYF. Written as DNA, the CDR3 is TGTGCCAGCAGTTTTAACGGACTAGCGGGCTACGAGCAGTACTTC.

As to this clonotype: One junction end does not reproduce the germline sequence, and a read error may be involved. The V call is TRBV20-1, the J call TRBJ2-1, with 7 bases identical to TRBD2. Germline CDR1 is DFQATT and CDR2 is SNEGSKA (reference sequence). This CDR3 is built from 14 residues. CDR3 sequence (DNA): TGCAGTGCTAGCCCCGGGAGGAACTACAGTGAGCAGTTCTTC. It specifies CSASPGRNYSEQFF.

The CDR3 bases are TGTGCCAGCAGCTTAAGTATGAGCCGGAGAGGGGGGAATGAGCAGTTCTTC. Translated: CASSLSMSRRGGNEQFF. The chain joins TRBV7-2 to TRBJ2-1; possibly TRBD1 or TRBD2 for D (6 bases each). Germline loops: CDR1 SGHTA, CDR2 FQGNSA. This CDR3 contains 17 residues. V was clipped by 2 bases and J by 7 bases, with 21 bases between them.

This chain uses TRBV12-3 or TRBV12-4 with TRBJ2-1; 10 bases line up with TRBD2. V shed 7 bases, J shed 9 bases, and the junction held 12 bases outside the gene matches. CDR3 length: 15 residues. The CDR3 DNA is TGTGCCAGCACACCCCTCAGCGGGGGGGCGAGTGAGCAGTTCTTC. Translated, it gives CASTPLSGGASEQFF.

This clonotype has a handful of counts. CDR3 protein: CASRPLTASYEQYF. The CDR3 nucleotides read TGTGCCAGCAGACCCCTGACCGCATCCTACGAGCAGTACTTC. The chain links TRBV7-8 to TRBJ2-7; D is undetermined. The CDR3 runs 14 residues. Germline V gene data show CDR1 as SGHVS and CDR2 as FQNEAQ. Trimming took off 6 bases at V and 1 base at J, with 13 bases between the two ends.

The V and J genes are TRBV25-1 and TRBJ2-3; the D gene is possibly TRBD1 (5 bases). V lost 3 bases to trimming and J lost 6 bases, with 10 bases between them. The CDR3 is 13 residues long. Germline CDR1 reads MGHDK; CDR2 reads SYGVNS. The CDR3: CASSEVGLDTQYF. Written as DNA, the CDR3 is TGTGCCAGCAGTGAGGTGGGGCTGGATACGCAGTATTTT.

The V call is TRBV7-2, the J call TRBJ2-7; D remains ambiguous. Trimming left V 1 base short and J 3 bases short, with 13 bases between. This CDR3 spans 15 amino acids. The V gene's germline CDR1 is SGHTA and CDR2 FQGNSA. The CDR3 DNA follows: TGTGCCAGCAGCTTAGGGGCTACCGAAATCTACGAGCAGTACTTC. This gives the protein CASSLGATEIYEQYF. Together with reference TRBV7-2 and TRBJ2-7, the CDR3 gives the full variable domain: GAGVSQSPSNKVTEKGKDVELRCDPISGHTALYWYRQSLGQGLEFLIYFQGNSAPDKSGLPSDRFSAERTGGSVSTLTIQRTQQEDSAVYLCASSLGATEIYEQYFGPGTRLTVT.

As DNA, the CDR3 is TGTGCCAGCAGTGGTGTAGTTGGCTACACCTTC. This sequence encodes CASSGVVGYTF. The rearrangement joins TRBV25-1 to TRBJ1-2; D uncertain. Germline V gives CDR1 MGHDK, CDR2 SYGVNS. V lost 4 bases and J lost 7, with 7 bases in between. The CDR3 loop spans 11 amino acids.

The chain uses TRBV20-1 and TRBJ2-1; D call uncertain. Per the germline V gene, CDR1 is DFQATT and CDR2 is SNEGSKA (reference sequence). CDR3 length: 12 amino acids. Trimming removed 1 base from V and 12 bases from J, with 13 bases in between. CDR3 sequence: CSARGVSQSQFF. CDR3 nucleotide sequence: TGCAGTGCTAGAGGAGTTAGCCAGTCGCAGTTCTTC.